This T cell receptor (beta chain) was captured by sequencing in a study of blood T cell repertoires in COVID-19. For the study at large: From the United States, Italy and Spain came samples of acute and convalescent COVID-19. Sources were T cells, B-cell-depleted T cells, or PBMCs; the material itself was cDNA or gDNA.

The CDR3 loop spans 13 amino acids. Trimming pared 2 bases from V and 5 bases from J, leaving 7 bases between. CDR1 LGHNA and CDR2 YNFKEQ come from the germline V gene. Authors' processing steps: Cell counts per sample came from amplifying reference gene primers. Using immunoSEQ multiplex PCR, the repertoire was profiled, and TCRdb retains in-frame clones only, with some absent. D and trimming were read from the DNA, whereas the V and J calls and clone size are those reported in that table. Among just under 300,000 clones listed, approximately 86% were seen once. Sequenced input: peripheral blood. This TCR derives from a man between 70 and 80 years old with acute or convalescent COVID-19. The chain combines TRBV4-2 with TRBJ1-5, with no clear D. The CDR3 coding sequence is TGTGCCAGCAGCCAAATACGAGATCAGCCCCAGCATTTT. Its translation is CASSQIRDQPQHF.